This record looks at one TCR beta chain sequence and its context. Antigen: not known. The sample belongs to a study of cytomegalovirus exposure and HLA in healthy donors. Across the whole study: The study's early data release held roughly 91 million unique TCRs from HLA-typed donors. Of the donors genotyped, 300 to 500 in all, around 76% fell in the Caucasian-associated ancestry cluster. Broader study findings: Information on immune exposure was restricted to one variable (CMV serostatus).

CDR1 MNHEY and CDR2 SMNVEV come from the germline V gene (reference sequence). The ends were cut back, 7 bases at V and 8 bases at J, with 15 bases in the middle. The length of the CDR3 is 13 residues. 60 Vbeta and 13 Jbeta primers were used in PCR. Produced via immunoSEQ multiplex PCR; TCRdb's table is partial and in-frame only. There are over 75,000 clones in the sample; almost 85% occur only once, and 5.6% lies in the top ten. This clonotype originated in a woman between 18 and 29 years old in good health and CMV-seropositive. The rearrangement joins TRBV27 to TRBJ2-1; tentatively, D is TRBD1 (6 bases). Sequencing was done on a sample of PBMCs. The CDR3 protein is CASTVLQGHEQFF. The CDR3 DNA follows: TGTGCCAGCACGGTTTTACAGGGACATGAGCAGTTCTTC.